A single sample is the source of the 29 T cell receptor beta chains below, sequenced in a study of blood T cell repertoires in COVID-19 (dated by TCRdb to 2020 to 2022). Libraries were constructed by the immunoSEQ multiplex PCR assay. TCRdb's version of the immuneACCESS table is confined to in-frame rearrangements and falls short of the full clone set. An unresolved V gene accounts for under half of the shortfall where checked; the remainder is of unknown origin. In all, the sample holds 150,000 to 200,000 clones, and about four fifths of those were seen once. Jointly, the top ten make up roughly 14% of the sample. Sequenced material: peripheral blood. The receptors here all came from a man younger than 35 with active or convalescent COVID-19.

The chain employs TRBV4-2 and TRBJ2-3; a weak D match, TRBD1 (6 bases). Trimming stripped 2 bases from V and 1 base from J, with 13 bases between. The CDR3 runs 16 residues. Germline CDR1 and CDR2: LGHNA and YNFKEQ. CDR3 bases: TGTGCCAGCAGCCAACCTCTGGGGGCCGGCACAGATACGCAGTATTTT. Amino acid sequence: CASSQPLGAGTDTQYF.

This chain's CDR3 is CASRFRDFFRGYTF. The CDR3 region has the DNA TGTGCCAGCAGATTCCGGGACTTTTTTCGGGGCTACACCTTC. V and J are TRBV27 and TRBJ1-2, with a possible D match to TRBD1 (5 bases). The ends were cut back, 6 bases at V and 8 bases at J, with 19 bases in the middle. The germline V gene has CDR1 MNHEY and CDR2 SMNVEV (reference sequence). The CDR3 totals 14 residues.

The CDR3 loop is CASSDPGLAGKAGELFF. In DNA, the CDR3 is TGTGCCAGCAGTGACCCGGGACTAGCGGGAAAGGCCGGGGAGCTGTTTTTT. V usage is TRBV6-1 and J usage is TRBJ2-2, with TRBD2 identical over 13 bases. V lost 3 bases to trimming and J lost 6 bases; unmatched junction nucleotides: 7. CDR3 length: 17 residues. Looked up from germline, CDR1 is MNHNS and CDR2 is SASEGT.

The V and J genes are TRBV3-1 (or the pseudogene TRBV3-2) and TRBJ2-5; perhaps TRBD2 as D (6 bases). The CDR3 is made up of 15 amino acids. The V gene's germline CDR1 is LGHDT and CDR2 YNNKEL (reference sequence). Trimming took 5 bases from V and 4 from J, leaving 17 bases between them. CDR3 nucleotide sequence: TGTGCCAGCAGCAATGGACTCAGCGGGCGAGAGACCCAGTACTTC. It translates to CASSNGLSGRETQYF.

The V gene is TRBV7-8, the J gene TRBJ2-1; 14 bases match TRBD2. V trimming: 4 bases; J trimming: 9 bases; junction bases outside the gene matches: 11. The CDR3 totals 17 residues. Germline V CDR1 and CDR2: SGHVS, FQNEAQ. Here the CDR3 reads CASSSLTSGRALPEQFF. CDR3 nucleotide sequence: TGTGCCAGCAGCTCCTTGACTAGCGGGAGGGCCTTGCCTGAGCAGTTCTTC. Full variable domain (outside the CDR3, taken from reference TRBV7-8 and TRBJ2-1): GAGVSQSPRYKVAKRGQDVALRCDPISGHVSLFWYQQALGQGPEFLTYFQNEAQLDKSGLPSDRFFAERPEGSVSTLKIQRTQQEDSAVYLCASSSLTSGRALPEQFFGPGTRLTVL.

The chain joins TRBV3-1 (or the pseudogene TRBV3-2) to TRBJ2-5, with TRBD1 identical over 8 bases. Germline lookup yields CDR1 LGHDT and CDR2 YNNKEL (reference sequence). The J segment lost 14 bases and the V segment lost 1 base, leaving 3 bases of the junction unmatched. CDR3 length equals 11 residues. In DNA form, the CDR3 reads TGTGCCAGCAGCCAAGCGGGACAGGTATACTTC. Its translation: CASSQAGQVYF.

This chain links TRBV6-4 with TRBJ2-1, with D perhaps matching TRBD2 (6 bases). V lost 0 bases and J 6 bases, leaving 9 bases between the germline ends. The CDR3 totals 14 residues. Per the germline V gene, CDR1 is MRHNA and CDR2 is SNTAGT. CDR3 in amino acids: CASSDSSGGNEQFF. CDR3 nucleotides: TGTGCCAGCAGTGACTCGTCCGGGGGCAATGAGCAGTTCTTC.

The rearrangement joins TRBV12-5 to TRBJ2-7; possible D gene TRBD1, 5 bases. In germline, CDR1 is LGHNT, CDR2 FRNRAP. The CDR3 has 14 residues. The germline V and J ends were trimmed by 1 base and 3 bases, with 10 bases remaining between them. CDR3 in DNA: TGTGCTAGTGGTTTGGGGACAAAGGTCTACGAGCAGTACTTC. It is translated as CASGLGTKVYEQYF.

This clone was seen only once. This chain links TRBV9 with TRBJ1-4, with D maybe TRBD1 (6 bases). The germline CDR1 and CDR2 sequences are SGDLS and YYNGEE. V was trimmed by 0 bases and J by 5 bases, leaving 14 bases between them. CDR3 length equals 16 residues. The CDR3, as DNA: TGTGCCAGCAGCGTAGTAGGAGGACAGCCAAATGAAAAACTGTTTTTT. This sequence encodes CASSVVGGQPNEKLFF.

V gene TRBV28 combines with J gene TRBJ2-3; maybe TRBD2 (6 bases). V lost 6 bases, J lost 3 bases, and 16 bases lay in between. Germline assignment: CDR1 MDHEN and CDR2 SYDVKM. The CDR3 contains 15 residues. The CDR3 loop is CASSAHTSGTDTQYF. The CDR3 DNA follows: TGTGCCAGCAGCGCGCATACCAGCGGGACAGATACGCAGTATTTT.

This clone was recorded once. The chain couples TRBV6-1 to TRBJ1-5; 7 nucleotides align to TRBD1. The CDR3 consists of 13 residues. From germline, CDR1 is MNHNS and CDR2 SASEGT. The trim removed 2 bases at V and 7 bases at J, leaving 2 bases unmatched. CDR3 sequence (DNA): TGTGCCAGCAGTGAACGGGGACAGCAGCCCCAGCATTTT. Translated: CASSERGQQPQHF.

For the CDR3, the DNA is TGTGCCAGCGTACTGAGCCCAGCGGGATCATACGAGCAGTACTTC. Protein sequence: CASVLSPAGSYEQYF. The chain carries TRBV6-5 and TRBJ2-7; 7 bases are shared with TRBD2. CDR1 MNHEY and CDR2 SVGAGI come from the germline V gene. This CDR3 has 15 residues. Trimming removed 8 bases from V and 4 bases from J; junction bases left unmatched: 14.

V usage is TRBV5-1 and J usage is TRBJ2-3, with 9 nucleotides matching TRBD2. Germline CDR1 is SGHRS and CDR2 is YFSETQ. There are 13 residues in the CDR3. The V and J ends lost 7 bases and 2 bases, in that order; junction bases with no gene match: 2. CDR3 DNA: TGCGCCAGCCAGCGGGGGGACACAGATACGCAGTATTTT. Translating it yields CASQRGDTDTQYF.

V gene TRBV4-1 combines with J gene TRBJ1-2; 7 bases line up with TRBD1. There are 13 residues in the CDR3. V lost 4 bases and J lost 8; bases outside the gene matches: 7. The germline gives CDR1 MGHRA, CDR2 YSYEKL. The CDR3 DNA follows: TGCGCCAGCAGCCCCGGACAGGTCGGAGGCTACACCTTC. It specifies CASSPGQVGGYTF.

This rearrangement joins TRBV19 to TRBJ2-6; 7 bases align to TRBD1. Germline CDR1 reads LNHDA; CDR2 reads SQIVND (reference sequence). The CDR3 runs 18 residues. Trimming at V came to 6 bases and at J to 0 bases, leaving 11 bases not matched to a gene. The chain's CDR3 is CASRNKGAGGSGANVLTF. The CDR3 DNA follows: TGTGCCAGTAGGAACAAGGGGGCTGGAGGCTCTGGGGCCAACGTCCTGACTTTC.

The V gene is TRBV21-1, the J gene TRBJ1-5; the table's D call, TRBD1, was not checked against the DNA. TRBV21-1 counts as a pseudogene. This CDR3 contains 15 residues. CDR3 nucleotides: TGTGCCAGCAGCGCCCGGACAGGGGGAGATCAGCCCCAGCATTTT. Its protein product is CASSARTGGDQPQHF.

This clone has only one observation. The genes are TRBV7-9 and TRBJ2-1; 9 positions match TRBD1. The CDR3 sequence is 15 residues long. CDR1 and CDR2 from the germline V gene are SEHNR and FQNEAQ (reference sequence). J was trimmed by 4 bases and V by 5 bases; bases with no gene match: 6. For the CDR3, the DNA is TGTGCCAGCAGCAGACCCGGGACAGGGTACAATGAGCAGTTCTTC. It codes for CASSRPGTGYNEQFF.

The CDR3 region is CASRDRSEPDTQYF. The CDR3 DNA sequence: TGTGCCAGCAGAGACAGATCGGAACCAGATACGCAGTATTTT. The V gene is TRBV6-5, the J gene TRBJ2-3, with D tentatively TRBD1 (5 bases). V was shortened by 6 bases and J by 4 bases, with 14 bases between the two germline ends. Germline CDR1 MNHEY, CDR2 SVGAGI. The CDR3 contains 14 residues.

The genes are TRBV4-1 and TRBJ2-1, with D possibly being TRBD1 (5 bases). Per the germline V gene, CDR1 is MGHRA and CDR2 is YSYEKL. Trimming shortened V by 3 bases and J by 4 bases, and 13 bases separated the two germline ends. This CDR3 spans 15 amino acids. For the CDR3, the DNA is TGCGCCAGCAGCCAGCAGGGTGGTCAGTACAATGAGCAGTTCTTC. Its translation is CASSQQGGQYNEQFF.

Concerning this clone: A read error may account for a junction end that differs from germline. Here the CDR3 DNA reads TGTGCCATCAGTGAACTCAGGGGCTCTCCCCCCATTTTT. It encodes CAISELRGSPPIF. This chain connects TRBV10-3 to TRBJ1-5, with D perhaps TRBD1 (6 bases). The germline CDR1 and CDR2 sequences are ENHRY and SYGVKD. This CDR3 has 13 amino acids.

The chain uses TRBV6-5 and TRBJ2-6, with D uncertain. CDR1 is MNHEY, CDR2 SVGAGI, per germline. The CDR3 contains 15 residues. V was trimmed by 5 bases and J by 0 bases, leaving 8 bases between them. CDR3 bases: TGTGCCAGCAGTCAAAGGAGCTCTGGGGCCAACGTCCTGACTTTC. It is translated as CASSQRSSGANVLTF.

The J gene is TRBJ2-7, the V gene TRBV2; possible D gene TRBD1, 5 bases. The CDR3 totals 15 residues. The germline V gene encodes CDR1 SNHLY and CDR2 FYNNEI. V was pared by 2 bases and J by 0 bases, with 11 bases between. This CDR3 reads CASSEYQGNSYEQYF. CDR3 sequence (DNA): TGTGCCAGCAGTGAATATCAGGGAAACTCCTACGAGCAGTACTTC.

The rearrangement links TRBV19 to TRBJ1-1; no clear D gene. Trimming took off 1 base at V and 4 bases at J, with 10 bases between the two ends. CDR3 length: 14 amino acids. Germline lookup yields CDR1 LNHDA and CDR2 SQIVND (reference sequence). CDR3 protein: CASSIGTRGTEAFF. The CDR3 nucleotides are TGTGCCAGTAGTATAGGTACCCGGGGCACTGAAGCTTTCTTT.

This clone was detected once. The chain couples TRBV6-6 to TRBJ1-2; maybe TRBD1 (6 bases). The V and J ends lost 6 bases and 8 bases respectively, with 13 bases between them. The CDR3 consists of 12 residues. Germline V gene lookup returns CDR1 MNHNY and CDR2 SVGAGI (reference sequence). The CDR3 DNA follows: TGTGCCAGCAGCCATCGACAGGCGGGCTACACCTTC. Translation gives CASSHRQAGYTF.

The chain couples TRBV7-2 to TRBJ1-2, with TRBD1 identical over 7 bases. CDR1 is SGHTA and CDR2 is FQGNSA in the germline V gene. CDR3 size: 15 residues. With V trimmed by 4 bases and J by 2 bases, 7 bases remained unmatched. The DNA of the CDR3 is TGTGCCAGCAGCTATCGACAGGGCGGAAACTATGGCTACACCTTC. Translation: CASSYRQGGNYGYTF.

This clone was seen just once. V is TRBV7-3 and J is TRBJ1-6; D might be TRBD1 (6 bases). Per germline, CDR1 SGHTA and CDR2 FQGTGA. Between the trimmed V and J ends, which lost 5 bases and 7 bases, there was a span of 15 bases. This CDR3 is 15 amino acids long. This chain's CDR3 is CASSPLPRGNSPLHF. The CDR3 DNA sequence: TGTGCCAGCAGCCCGCTCCCCAGGGGCAATTCACCCCTCCACTTT.

V is TRBV7-6 and J is TRBJ1-1; a weak D match, TRBD1 (5 bases). V shed 1 base and J shed 1 base, with 7 bases lying between them. The CDR3 consists of 14 residues. Germline V gene data show CDR1 as SGHVS and CDR2 as FNYEAQ. The CDR3 coding sequence is TGTGCCAGCAGCTTAGGACAGCCGAACACTGAAGCTTTCTTT. Protein sequence: CASSLGQPNTEAFF.

This rearrangement joins TRBV18 to TRBJ2-1, with 7 bases aligning to TRBD1. In germline, CDR1 is KGHSH, CDR2 LQKENI. The trim removed 6 bases at V and 3 bases at J, leaving 11 bases unmatched. This CDR3 contains 16 residues. The DNA for the CDR3 is TGTGCCAGCTCTTCAAAGCAGGGACAGCTCTACAATGAGCAGTTCTTC. Translating gives CASSSKQGQLYNEQFF.

The V call is TRBV29-1, the J call TRBJ1-2; 8 bases map to TRBD1. The V and J ends lost 0 bases and 6 bases, in that order; junction bases with no gene match: 9. The CDR3 extends over 15 amino acids. Germline loops: CDR1 SQVTM, CDR2 ANQGSEA. The CDR3 DNA reads as TGCAGCGTTGAAGATACGGACAGGGAGCTGGATGGCTACACCTTC. Translated: CSVEDTDRELDGYTF.